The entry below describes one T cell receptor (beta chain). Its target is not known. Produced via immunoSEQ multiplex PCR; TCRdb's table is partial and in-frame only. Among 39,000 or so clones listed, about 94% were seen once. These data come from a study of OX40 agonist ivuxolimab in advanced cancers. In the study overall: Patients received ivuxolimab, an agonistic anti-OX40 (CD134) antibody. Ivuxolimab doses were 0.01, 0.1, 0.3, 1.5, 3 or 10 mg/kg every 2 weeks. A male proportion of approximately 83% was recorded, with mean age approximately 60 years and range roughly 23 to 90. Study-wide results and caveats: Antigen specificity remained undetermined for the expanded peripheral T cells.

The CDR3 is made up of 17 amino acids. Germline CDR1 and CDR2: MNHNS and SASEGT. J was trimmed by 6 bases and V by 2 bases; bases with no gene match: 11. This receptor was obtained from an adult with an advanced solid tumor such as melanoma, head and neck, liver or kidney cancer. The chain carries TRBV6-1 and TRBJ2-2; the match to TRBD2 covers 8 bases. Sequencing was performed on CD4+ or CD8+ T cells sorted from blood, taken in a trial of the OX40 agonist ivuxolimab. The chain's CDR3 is CASSESIAGPPAGELFF. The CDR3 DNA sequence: TGTGCCAGCAGTGAATCTATAGCGGGACCCCCGGCCGGGGAGCTGTTTTTT.